What follows describes a single TCR beta chain. The length of the CDR3 is 15 residues. J gave up 6 bases and V 1 base, and 7 bases lay outside the gene matches. Germline CDR1 MDHEN, CDR2 SYDVKM. This sample was taken from a study of shared clonotypes between healthy human individuals. Sequencing was performed with immunoSEQ multiplex PCR; in TCRdb, only in-frame clones are kept and a portion is missing. The table has around 450,000 clones, 75% to 85% seen once. This TCR was recovered from a woman in her thirties or forties in good health. Some clones in this sample may be carry-over from other donors' samples. Input material: PBMCs. The V and J genes are TRBV28 and TRBJ1-2; 8 bases agree with TRBD1. CDR3 sequence: CASSLYRQGWDGYTF. For the CDR3, the DNA is TGTGCCAGCAGTTTATACCGACAGGGGTGGGATGGCTACACCTTC.